This is a list of T cell receptor beta chains from one sample in a study of T cell repertoires in cytomegalovirus infection. TCRdb re-analysed the reads in MiXCR, keeping a single row per CDR3 protein. The sample contains some 54,000 distinct CDR3 sequences, roughly 21% of which appear only once. What these receptors recognize is not known. Sequenced material: CD8+ T cells from cultured PBMCs, taken from culture after CMV antigen stimulation. The receptors originated from a human donor in good health (CMV status not recorded). Some clones in this sample may be carry-over from other donors' samples. Both conserved end residues are part of each CDR3. The order of the fields is clone size, J gene, V gene, D gene, CDR3 protein, CDR3 DNA. A D gene is named only where the DNA matches it firmly. Size values are once, few and many counts, or a class for expanded clones, and some rows have none.

NA | TRBJ1-1 | TRBV6-6 | TRBD1 | CASSPDRGLTEAFF | TGTGCCAGCAGTCCGGACAGGGGTCTCACTGAAGCTTTCTTT
few | TRBJ1-1 | TRBV7-9 | TRBD1 | CASSGRQGLNTEAFF | TGTGCCAGCAGCGGGCGACAGGGATTGAACACTGAAGCTTTCTTT
NA | TRBJ1-1 | TRBV11-2 | NA | CASSSDLKSGTEAFF | TGTGCCAGCAGCTCAGATCTGAAGTCCGGGACTGAAGCTTTCTTT
NA | TRBJ1-1 | TRBV10-3 | TRBD1 | CAISSTGMWENTEAFF | TGTGCCATCAGCTCGACAGGGATGTGGGAAAACACTGAAGCTTTCTTT
few | TRBJ2-2 | TRBV27 | TRBD1 | CATQPRGRNTGELFF | TGTGCCACTCAACCGAGGGGGCGGAACACCGGGGAGCTGTTTTTT
few | TRBJ2-5 | TRBV7-9 | TRBD1 | CASSLVRDSQETQYF | TGTGCCAGCAGCTTAGTACGGGACAGCCAAGAGACCCAGTACTTC
NA | TRBJ1-5 | TRBV6-2/TRBV6-3 | NA | CASSYSSRVNQPQHF | TGTGCCAGCAGTTACTCGTCCAGAGTCAATCAGCCCCAGCATTTT
NA | TRBJ2-3 | TRBV9 | TRBD2 | CASSLRTSGGHTDTQYF | TGTGCCAGCAGCCTACGGACTAGCGGGGGGCACACAGATACGCAGTATTTT
NA | TRBJ2-1 | TRBV6-2/TRBV6-3 | TRBD2 | CASSYSGDYNEQFF | TGTGCCAGCAGTTACAGCGGGGATTACAATGAGCAGTTCTTC
NA | TRBJ1-5 | TRBV7-8 | TRBD1 | CASSADRGNQPQHF | TGTGCCAGCAGCGCGGACAGGGGCAATCAGCCCCAGCATTTT
few | TRBJ1-1 | TRBV5-6 | NA | CASSFTGSEAFF | TGTGCCAGCAGCTTTACTGGTTCTGAAGCTTTCTTT
NA | TRBJ1-6 | TRBV7-9 | TRBD1 | CASSSETGAGSPLHF | TGTGCCAGCAGCTCAGAGACAGGGGCGGGGTCACCCCTCCACTTT
NA | TRBJ2-6 | TRBV7-3 | NA | CASSTRRGSGANVLTF | TGTGCCAGCAGCACTCGCCGGGGCTCTGGGGCCAACGTCCTGACTTTC
many | TRBJ1-1 | TRBV7-8 | NA | CASSPFLRGSEAFF | TGTGCCAGCAGCCCCTTTCTTCGGGGTTCCGAAGCTTTCTTT
NA | TRBJ2-7 | TRBV7-6 | TRBD1 | CASSLIQGETNEQYF | TGTGCCAGCAGCTTAATCCAGGGGGAAACTAACGAGCAGTACTTC
NA | TRBJ1-5 | TRBV6-2/TRBV6-3 | TRBD1 | CASRTDREGDQPQHF | TGTGCCAGCAGGACGGACAGGGAAGGGGATCAGCCCCAGCATTTT
NA | TRBJ1-4 | TRBV27 | NA | CASSLRGKLFF | TGTGCCAGCAGTTTAAGAGGGAAACTGTTTTTT
NA | TRBJ2-7 | TRBV28 | NA | CATTAGVYEQYF | TGTGCCACCACCGCTGGGGTATACGAGCAGTACTTC
few | TRBJ2-1 | TRBV6-5 | TRBD2 | CASSYRAGLAGQTIYNEQFF | TGTGCCAGCAGTTACCGAGCCGGACTAGCGGGACAAACTATCTACAATGAGCAGTTCTTC
few | TRBJ1-1 | TRBV6-5 | NA | CASSWMLDTEAFF | TGTGCCAGCAGTTGGATGTTGGACACTGAAGCTTTCTTT
NA | TRBJ1-5 | TRBV7-2 | NA | CASSAHSAGPGPQHF | TGTGCCAGCAGCGCACATTCTGCCGGGCCAGGGCCCCAGCATTTT
many | TRBJ1-1 | TRBV5-4 | NA | CASSLKEVGTEAFF | TGTGCCAGCAGCTTGAAGGAGGTTGGGACTGAAGCTTTCTTT
NA | TRBJ1-1 | TRBV7-9 | NA | CASSPPGGPSTEAFF | TGTGCCAGCAGCCCTCCGGGGGGCCCGAGCACTGAAGCTTTCTTT
few | TRBJ1-5 | TRBV12-3/TRBV12-4 | NA | CASSEGNQPQHF | TGTGCCAGCAGTGAAGGCAATCAGCCCCAGCATTTT
many | TRBJ2-7 | TRBV15 | NA | CATSEEDSYHEQYF | TGTGCCACCAGCGAGGAAGACAGCTATCACGAGCAGTACTTC
NA | TRBJ2-3 | TRBV4-3 | NA | CASSQHDLAVDRTDTQYF | TGCGCCAGCAGCCAACACGATTTAGCGGTGGATCGCACAGATACGCAGTATTTT
few | TRBJ1-1 | TRBV12-3/TRBV12-4 | NA | CASSLALGGEAFF | TGTGCCAGCAGTTTAGCGTTGGGGGGAGAGGCTTTCTTT
NA | TRBJ1-1 | TRBV6-5 | NA | CANSSFSPNTEAFF | TGTGCCAACAGTTCTTTTTCACCTAACACTGAAGCTTTCTTT
few | TRBJ2-2 | TRBV29-1 | NA | CSVTDSANTGELFF | TGCAGCGTTACGGACAGCGCGAACACCGGGGAGCTGTTTTTT
NA | TRBJ1-2 | TRBV7-2 | NA | CASSLRQDSNYGYTF | TGTGCCAGCAGCTTACGACAAGACTCTAACTATGGCTACACCTTC
few | TRBJ2-2 | TRBV7-8 | TRBD2 | CASGGVSTGELFF | TGTGCTAGCGGGGGGGTATCCACCGGGGAGCTGTTTTTT
few | TRBJ2-3 | TRBV9 | NA | CASTNPPDTQYF | TGTGCCAGCACCAATCCCCCAGATACGCAGTATTTT
few | TRBJ2-7 | TRBV4-1 | NA | CASSPLGPITYERYF | TGCGCCAGCAGCCCACTCGGACCGATTACCTACGAGCGGTACTTC
NA | TRBJ2-1 | TRBV6-5 | TRBD1 | CASSLGPDRATYNEQFF | TGTGCCAGCAGTTTGGGGCCGGACAGGGCTACCTACAATGAGCAGTTCTTC
NA | TRBJ2-1 | TRBV6-4 | NA | CASSLEGTPYNEQFF | TGTGCCAGCAGCCTTGAGGGGACACCCTACAATGAGCAGTTCTTC
few | TRBJ2-7 | TRBV11-2 | NA | CASSGLGGGGKSEQYF | TGTGCCAGCAGCGGGTTAGGAGGAGGGGGCAAGAGCGAGCAGTACTTC
few | TRBJ2-1 | TRBV12-3/TRBV12-4 | TRBD2 | CASSTAGVVNEQFF | TGTGCCAGCAGTACAGCGGGGGTAGTCAATGAGCAGTTCTTC
few | TRBJ2-3 | TRBV7-3 | TRBD2 | CASSLKRGGITDTQYF | TGTGCCAGCAGCTTAAAGCGGGGGGGCATAACAGATACGCAGTATTTT
many | TRBJ1-4 | TRBV7-8 | TRBD1 | CASSPGTGNEKLFF | TGTGCCAGCAGCCCCGGGACAGGCAATGAAAAACTGTTTTTT
many | TRBJ1-6 | TRBV7-8 | NA | CASSLGGRTAMGSPLHF | TGTGCCAGCAGCTTAGGGGGTCGGACAGCAATGGGGTCACCCCTCCACTTT
NA | TRBJ2-3 | TRBV6-5 | NA | CASSYSGTTDTQYF | TGTGCCAGCAGTTACTCGGGCACCACAGATACGCAGTATTTT
NA | TRBJ1-2 | TRBV7-9 | NA | CASSLGGLGYTF | TGTGCCAGCAGCTTAGGTGGGCTTGGCTACACCTTC
NA | TRBJ1-1 | TRBV11-2 | TRBD1 | CASSSTGAEAFF | TGTGCCAGCAGCTCTACAGGGGCTGAAGCTTTCTTT
few | TRBJ1-2 | TRBV7-9 | TRBD1 | CASSLGQGINYGYTF | TGTGCCAGCAGCTTGGGACAGGGAATAAACTATGGCTACACCTTC
NA | TRBJ2-1 | TRBV7-2 | TRBD1 | CASSLAYRGTGARNEQFF | TGTGCCAGCAGCTTAGCGTATCGAGGGACAGGGGCCCGCAATGAGCAGTTCTTC
NA | TRBJ2-7 | TRBV6-5 | NA | CASNLDGFEGYEQYF | TGTGCCAGCAATTTGGACGGATTTGAGGGCTACGAGCAGTACTTC
few | TRBJ2-3 | TRBV10-3 | TRBD2 | CAISSGVDTQYF | TGTGCCATCAGTAGCGGGGTGGATACGCAGTATTTT
once | TRBJ2-7 | TRBV27 | NA | CASSLYMGYEQYF | TGTGCCAGCAGTTTATACATGGGCTACGAGCAGTACTTC
few | TRBJ2-7 | TRBV7-9 | NA | CASSSNIGFYEQYF | TGTGCCAGCAGCTCAAACATTGGGTTTTACGAGCAGTACTTC
many | TRBJ2-7 | TRBV7-2 | NA | CASSETGSPREQYF | TGTGCCAGCAGCGAGACAGGTAGCCCCAGAGAGCAGTACTTC
few | TRBJ1-2 | TRBV29-1 | NA | CSVDTRLLYGYTF | TGCAGCGTTGACACCAGGCTCCTCTATGGCTACACCTTC
NA | TRBJ1-1 | TRBV7-2 | TRBD1 | CASRTRQGADTEAFF | TGTGCCAGCAGAACCAGACAGGGGGCGGACACTGAAGCTTTCTTT
NA | TRBJ2-7 | TRBV6-2/TRBV6-3 | TRBD1 | CASTPPMDRVHEQYF | TGTGCCAGCACCCCACCGATGGACAGGGTTCACGAGCAGTACTTC
few | TRBJ1-5 | TRBV27 | TRBD1 | CASRSRTGGSNQPQHF | TGTGCCAGCAGATCGAGGACAGGGGGTTCCAATCAGCCCCAGCATTTT
NA | TRBJ2-7 | TRBV6-1 | TRBD2 | CASSEVAGHPYEQYF | TGTGCCAGCAGTGAAGTAGCGGGACATCCCTACGAGCAGTACTTC
few | TRBJ2-2 | TRBV2 | NA | CASSEVAGTLTGELFF | TGTGCCAGCAGTGAAGTAGCCGGGACTCTCACCGGGGAGCTGTTTTTT
few | TRBJ1-4 | TRBV11-2 | NA | CASSSREGPTNEKLFF | TGTGCCAGCAGCTCCAGGGAGGGCCCAACTAATGAAAAACTGTTTTTT